A selection of T cell receptor beta chains follows, all from one sample in a study of cytomegalovirus exposure and HLA in healthy donors. Data came from immunoSEQ multiplex PCR; TCRdb stores just in-frame clones and leaves some out. This repertoire shows some 140,000 clones, 70% to 80% found once; its top ten account for approximately 3%. Sequenced material: PBMCs. The receptors originated from a female donor in good health and CMV-seronegative. CDR3s include the opening cysteine and the closing phenylalanine or tryptophan. A D gene is named only where the DNA matches it firmly.

CDR3 protein	CDR3 length	D gene	V gene	J gene
CASSLGLAGASGEQFF	16	TRBD2	TRBV5-1	TRBJ2-1
CASSSGVEETQYF	13	.	TRBV5-4	TRBJ2-5
CASSVRQVNQPQHF	14	.	TRBV6-1	TRBJ1-5
CASSSPGTGRETQYF	15	TRBD1	TRBV7-9	TRBJ2-5
CASSPPSLLYGYTF	14	.	TRBV18	TRBJ1-2
CASSLGPTGTGIYEQYF	17	TRBD1	TRBV5-4	TRBJ2-7
CAISSTGDNGYTF	13	TRBD1	TRBV10-3	TRBJ1-2
CAISSDRDGGETQYF	15	TRBD1	TRBV10-3	TRBJ2-5
CASSLGTGGSTNEKLFF	17	TRBD1	TRBV7-9	TRBJ1-4
CASSIDSYYTEAFF	14	.	TRBV5-6	TRBJ1-1
CASSLRQDYNEQFF	14	.	TRBV7-2	TRBJ2-1
CASSLFDGRGAFF	13	.	TRBV7-6	TRBJ1-1
CASSLAAGSNYGYTF	15	.	TRBV5-1	TRBJ1-2
CASTLASTDTQYF	13	.	TRBV6-5	TRBJ2-3
CASSQGTAYGYTF	13	.	TRBV4-3	TRBJ1-2
CASTKTDMNTEAFF	14	.	TRBV6-6	TRBJ1-1
CASSPGQGYGEQFF	14	TRBD1	TRBV10-1	TRBJ2-1
CASSLAQGKAEAFF	14	TRBD1	TRBV5-1	TRBJ1-1
CATSRAQYINYGYTF	15	.	TRBV15	TRBJ1-2
CAISDPDRGEQYF	13	TRBD1	TRBV10-3	TRBJ2-7
CASSKEASRAQFF	13	.	TRBV6-5	TRBJ2-1
CASSEGRGGENQPQHF	16	TRBD1	TRBV6-1	TRBJ1-5
CASSVSRVNTEAFF	14	.	TRBV2	TRBJ1-1
CASSFQGQDSPLHF	14	TRBD1	TRBV5-1	TRBJ1-6
CASSIGRRGVELFF	14	.	TRBV19	TRBJ1-4
CAWSDWQGGTEAFF	14	.	TRBV30	TRBJ1-1